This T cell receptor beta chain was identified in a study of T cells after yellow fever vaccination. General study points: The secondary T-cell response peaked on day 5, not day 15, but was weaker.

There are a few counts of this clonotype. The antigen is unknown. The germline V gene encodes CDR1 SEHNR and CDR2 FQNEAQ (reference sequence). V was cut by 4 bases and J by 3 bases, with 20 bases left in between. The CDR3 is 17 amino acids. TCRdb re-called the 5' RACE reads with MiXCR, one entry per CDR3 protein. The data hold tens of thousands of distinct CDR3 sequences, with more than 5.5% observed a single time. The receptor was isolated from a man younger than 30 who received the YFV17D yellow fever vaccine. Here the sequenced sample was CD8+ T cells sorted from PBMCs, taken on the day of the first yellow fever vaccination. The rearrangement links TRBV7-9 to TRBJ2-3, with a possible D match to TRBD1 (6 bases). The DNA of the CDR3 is TGTGCCAGCAGCTCCCCCAAACAGGGTCTCCTAACAGATACGCAGTATTTT. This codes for CASSSPKQGLLTDTQYF. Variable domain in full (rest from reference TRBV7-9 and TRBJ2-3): DTGVSQNPRHKITKRGQNVTFRCDPISEHNRLYWYRQTLGQGPEFLTYFQNEAQLEKSRLLSDRFSAERPKGSFSTLEIQRTEQGDSAMYLCASSSPKQGLLTDTQYFGPGTRLTVL.